Below, 4 T cell receptor beta chains from the same sample are listed, as sequenced in a study of blood T cell repertoires in COVID-19 (dated by TCRdb to 2020 to 2022). Libraries came from the immunoSEQ multiplex PCR assay. Entries here come from immuneACCESS through TCRdb and include only in-frame sequences with V and J called. Some clones fail to appear in such tables; in the studies checked, an unresolved V gene covers under half of the shortfall, and the cause of the remainder is unknown. This sample gives fewer than 110,000 clones in total; about 80% of them show up just once. About 4.5% of the sample rests with the top ten. The sequenced sample was peripheral blood. The receptors shown here come from a man in his sixties or seventies with acute or convalescent COVID-19.

This sequence joins TRBV19 and TRBJ2-7; TRBD2 might be the D (5 bases). Trimming took off 3 bases at V and 5 bases at J, with 17 bases between the two ends. The CDR3 totals 15 residues. The germline CDR1 and CDR2 sequences are LNHDA and SQIVND (reference sequence). CDR3: CASSMVWQAGDEQYF. The DNA for the CDR3 is TGTGCCAGTAGTATGGTGTGGCAGGCGGGTGACGAGCAGTACTTC.

For this clone: This specimen includes other DNA sequences encoding the same CDR3. The rearrangement joins TRBV27 to TRBJ2-1; 7 bases line up with TRBD1. The germline gives CDR1 MNHEY, CDR2 SMNVEV (reference sequence). J was trimmed by 4 bases and V by 4 bases; bases with no gene match: 7. CDR3 size: 15 residues. CDR3 sequence reads: CASSSRTGSYNEQFF. CDR3 sequence (DNA): TGTGCCAGCAGTTCACGGACAGGATCTTACAATGAGCAGTTCTTC.

V and J are TRBV6-5 and TRBJ2-1, with a tentative D call TRBD2 (6 bases). Germline V CDR1 and CDR2: MNHEY, SVGAGI. Trimming removed 8 bases at V and 9 bases at J, with 14 bases between. The CDR3 covers 12 residues. The CDR3 DNA follows: TGTGCCAGCGGGTATAGCGGTACTGAGCAGTTCTTC. It encodes CASGYSGTEQFF.

This sequence joins TRBV9 and TRBJ1-2; TRBD1 aligns across 7 bases. Germline CDR1 SGDLS, CDR2 YYNGEE. This CDR3 region has 14 residues. The junction had 6 bases not matched to a gene; V was cut back by 7 bases and J by 0 bases. CDR3 region: CASAEGQSNYGYTF. The CDR3 nucleotides are TGTGCCAGCGCGGAGGGACAGTCTAACTATGGCTACACCTTC.